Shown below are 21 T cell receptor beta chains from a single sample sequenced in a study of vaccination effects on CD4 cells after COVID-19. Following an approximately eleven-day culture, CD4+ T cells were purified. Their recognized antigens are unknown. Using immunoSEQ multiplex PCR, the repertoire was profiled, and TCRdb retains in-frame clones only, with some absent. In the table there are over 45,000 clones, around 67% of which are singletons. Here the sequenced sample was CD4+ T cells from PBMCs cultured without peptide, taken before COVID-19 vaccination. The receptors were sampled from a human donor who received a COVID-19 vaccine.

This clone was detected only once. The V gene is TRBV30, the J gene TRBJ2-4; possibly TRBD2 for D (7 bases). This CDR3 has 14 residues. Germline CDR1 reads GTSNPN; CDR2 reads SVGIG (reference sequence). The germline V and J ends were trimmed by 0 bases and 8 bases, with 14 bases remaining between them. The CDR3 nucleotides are TGTGCCTGGAGTGTAGGGGGGGCGCTGGACATTCAGTACTTC. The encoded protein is CAWSVGGALDIQYF. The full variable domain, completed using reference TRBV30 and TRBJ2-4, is SQTIHQWPATLVQPVGSPLSLECTVEGTSNPNLYWYRQAAGRGLQLLFYSVGIGQISSEVPQNLSASRPQDRQFILSSKKLLLSDSGFYLCAWSVGGALDIQYFGAGTRLSVL.

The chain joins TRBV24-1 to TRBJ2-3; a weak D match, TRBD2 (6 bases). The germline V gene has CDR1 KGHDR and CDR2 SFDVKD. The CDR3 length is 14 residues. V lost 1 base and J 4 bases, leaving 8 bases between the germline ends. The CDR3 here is CATSDFGGADTQYF. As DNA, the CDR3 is TGTGCCACCAGTGATTTCGGCGGGGCAGATACGCAGTATTTT.

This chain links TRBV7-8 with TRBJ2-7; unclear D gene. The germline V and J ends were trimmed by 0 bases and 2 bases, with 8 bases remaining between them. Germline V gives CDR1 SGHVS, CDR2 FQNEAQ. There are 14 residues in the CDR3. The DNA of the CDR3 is TGTGCCAGCAGCTTAGCGTCGGCTACCTACGAGCAGTACTTC. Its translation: CASSLASATYEQYF.

CDR3 region: CASSIKGTDTQYF. The CDR3 region has the DNA TGTGCCAGTAGTATCAAGGGCACAGATACGCAGTATTTT. This sequence joins TRBV19 and TRBJ2-3; the D is unclear. Deletions cut 3 bases from V and 1 base from J, with 5 bases between. The germline gives CDR1 LNHDA, CDR2 SQIVND (reference sequence). This CDR3 contains 13 residues.

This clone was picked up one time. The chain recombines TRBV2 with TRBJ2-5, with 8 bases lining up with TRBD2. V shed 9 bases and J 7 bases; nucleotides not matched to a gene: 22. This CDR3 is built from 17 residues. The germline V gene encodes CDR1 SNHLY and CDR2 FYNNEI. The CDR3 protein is CASPTDSTSDLGGTQYF. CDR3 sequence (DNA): TGTGCCAGTCCCACTGACTCGACTAGCGACCTAGGGGGGACCCAGTACTTC.

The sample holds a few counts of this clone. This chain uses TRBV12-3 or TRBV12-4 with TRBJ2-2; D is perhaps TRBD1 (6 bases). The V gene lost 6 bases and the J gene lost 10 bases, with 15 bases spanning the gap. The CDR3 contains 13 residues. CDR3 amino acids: CASRPRGPAELFF. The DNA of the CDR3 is TGTGCCAGCAGGCCCAGGGGCCCCGCGGAGCTGTTTTTT.

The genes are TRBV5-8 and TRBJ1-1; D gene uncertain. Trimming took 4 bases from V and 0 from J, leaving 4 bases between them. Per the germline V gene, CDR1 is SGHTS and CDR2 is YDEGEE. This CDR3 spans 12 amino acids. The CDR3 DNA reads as TGTGCCAGCAGCCTGGTGAACACTGAAGCTTTCTTT. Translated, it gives CASSLVNTEAFF.

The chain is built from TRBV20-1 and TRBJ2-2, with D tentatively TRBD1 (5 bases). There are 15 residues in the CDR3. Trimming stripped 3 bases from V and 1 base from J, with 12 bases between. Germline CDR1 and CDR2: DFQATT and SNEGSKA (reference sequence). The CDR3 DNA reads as TGCAGTGCTAGTCTCCCAGGGCGGAACACCGGGGAGCTGTTTTTT. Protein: CSASLPGRNTGELFF.

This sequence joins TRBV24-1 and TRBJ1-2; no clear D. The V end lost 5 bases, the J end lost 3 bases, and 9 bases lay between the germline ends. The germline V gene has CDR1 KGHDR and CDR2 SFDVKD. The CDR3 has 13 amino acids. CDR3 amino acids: CATSVGLDYGYTF. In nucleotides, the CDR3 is TGTGCCACCAGTGTTGGGTTGGACTATGGCTACACCTTC.

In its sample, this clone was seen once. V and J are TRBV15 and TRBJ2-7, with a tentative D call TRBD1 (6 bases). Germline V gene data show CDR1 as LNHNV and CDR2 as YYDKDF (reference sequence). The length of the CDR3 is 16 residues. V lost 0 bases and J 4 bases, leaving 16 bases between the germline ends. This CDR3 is CATSRDSGTSRYEQYF. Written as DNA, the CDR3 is TGTGCCACCAGCAGAGACTCCGGGACATCGCGGTACGAGCAGTACTTC.

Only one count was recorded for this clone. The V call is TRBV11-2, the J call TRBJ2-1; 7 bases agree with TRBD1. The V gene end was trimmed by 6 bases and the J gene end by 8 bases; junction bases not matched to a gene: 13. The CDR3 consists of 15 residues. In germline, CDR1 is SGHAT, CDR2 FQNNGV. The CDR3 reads CASRSSLQGRDEQFF. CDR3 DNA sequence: TGTGCCAGCAGATCCTCCTTACAGGGGCGGGATGAGCAGTTCTTC.

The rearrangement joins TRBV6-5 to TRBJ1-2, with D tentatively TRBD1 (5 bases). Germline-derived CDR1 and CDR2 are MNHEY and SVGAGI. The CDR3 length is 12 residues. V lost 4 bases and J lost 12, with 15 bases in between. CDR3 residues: CASSSQGSANTF. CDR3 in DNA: TGTGCCAGCAGTTCGCAGGGCTCAGCGAACACCTTC.

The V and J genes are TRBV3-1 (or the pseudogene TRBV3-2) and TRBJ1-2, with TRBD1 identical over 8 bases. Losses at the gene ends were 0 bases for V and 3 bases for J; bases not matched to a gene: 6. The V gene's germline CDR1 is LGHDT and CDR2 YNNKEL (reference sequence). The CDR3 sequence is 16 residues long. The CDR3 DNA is TGTGCCAGCAGCCAAGATAGAACAGGGGGTTACTATGGCTACACCTTC. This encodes CASSQDRTGGYYGYTF.

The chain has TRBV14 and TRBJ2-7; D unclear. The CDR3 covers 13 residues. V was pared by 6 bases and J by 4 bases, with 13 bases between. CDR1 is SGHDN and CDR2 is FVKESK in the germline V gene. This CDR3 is CASSRSSIYEQYF. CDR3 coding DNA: TGTGCCAGCAGTCGCTCTTCGATATACGAGCAGTACTTC.

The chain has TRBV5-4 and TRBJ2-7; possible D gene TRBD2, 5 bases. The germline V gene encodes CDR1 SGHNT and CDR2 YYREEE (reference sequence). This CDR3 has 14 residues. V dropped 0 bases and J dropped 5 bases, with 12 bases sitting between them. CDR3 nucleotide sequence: TGTGCCAGCAGCTTGGGAGGGCTAGACAACGAGCAGTACTTC. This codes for CASSLGGLDNEQYF.

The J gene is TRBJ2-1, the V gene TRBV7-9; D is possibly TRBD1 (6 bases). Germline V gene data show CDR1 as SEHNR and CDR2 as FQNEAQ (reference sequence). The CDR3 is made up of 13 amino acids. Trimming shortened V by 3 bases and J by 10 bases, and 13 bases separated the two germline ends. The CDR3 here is CASSFKVQGEQFF. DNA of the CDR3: TGTGCCAGCAGCTTCAAAGTTCAGGGGGAGCAGTTCTTC.

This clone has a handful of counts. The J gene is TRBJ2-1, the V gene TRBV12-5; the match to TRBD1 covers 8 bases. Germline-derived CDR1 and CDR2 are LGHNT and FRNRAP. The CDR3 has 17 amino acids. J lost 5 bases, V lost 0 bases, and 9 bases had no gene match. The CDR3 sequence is CASGLVLEQGAHNEQFF. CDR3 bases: TGTGCTAGTGGTTTGGTACTTGAGCAGGGGGCCCACAATGAGCAGTTCTTC.

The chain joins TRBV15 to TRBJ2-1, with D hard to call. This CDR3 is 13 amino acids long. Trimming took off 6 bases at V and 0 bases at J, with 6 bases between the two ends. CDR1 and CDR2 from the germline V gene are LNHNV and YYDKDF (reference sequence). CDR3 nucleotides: TGTGCCACCAGAGGCCCCTCCTACAATGAGCAGTTCTTC. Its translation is CATRGPSYNEQFF. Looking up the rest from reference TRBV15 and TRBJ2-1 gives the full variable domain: DAMVIQNPRYQVTQFGKPVTLSCSQTLNHNVMYWYQQKSSQAPKLLFHYYDKDFNNEADTPDNFQSRRPNTSFCFLDIRSPGLGDTAMYLCATRGPSYNEQFFGPGTRLTVL.

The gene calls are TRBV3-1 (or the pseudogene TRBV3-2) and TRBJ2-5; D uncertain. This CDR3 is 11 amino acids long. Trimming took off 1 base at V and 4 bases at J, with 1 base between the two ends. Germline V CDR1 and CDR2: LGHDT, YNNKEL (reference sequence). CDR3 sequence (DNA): TGTGCCAGCAGCCAAGTAGAGACCCAGTACTTC. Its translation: CASSQVETQYF.

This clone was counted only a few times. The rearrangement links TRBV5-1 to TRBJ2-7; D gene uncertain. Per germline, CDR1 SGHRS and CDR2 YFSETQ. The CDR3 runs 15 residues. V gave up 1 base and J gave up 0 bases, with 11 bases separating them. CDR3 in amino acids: CASSLSPVSSYEQYF. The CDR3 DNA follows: TGCGCCAGCAGCTTGTCTCCAGTAAGCTCCTACGAGCAGTACTTC.

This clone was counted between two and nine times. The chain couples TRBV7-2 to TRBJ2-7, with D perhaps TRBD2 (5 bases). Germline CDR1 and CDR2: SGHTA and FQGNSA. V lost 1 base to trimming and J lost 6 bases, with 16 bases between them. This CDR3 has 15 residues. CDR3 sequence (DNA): TGTGCCAGCAGCTTAGTCTTTCTGTCCGGAGGCGAGCAGTACTTC. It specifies CASSLVFLSGGEQYF.